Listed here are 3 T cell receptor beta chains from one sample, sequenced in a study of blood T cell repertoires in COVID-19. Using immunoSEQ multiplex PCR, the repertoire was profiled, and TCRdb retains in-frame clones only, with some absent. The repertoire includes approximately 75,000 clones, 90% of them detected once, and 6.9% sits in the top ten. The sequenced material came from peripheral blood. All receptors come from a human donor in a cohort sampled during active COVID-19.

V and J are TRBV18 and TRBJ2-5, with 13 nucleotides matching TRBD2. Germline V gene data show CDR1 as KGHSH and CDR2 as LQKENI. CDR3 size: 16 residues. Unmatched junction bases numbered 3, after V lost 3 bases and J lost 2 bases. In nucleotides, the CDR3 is TGTGCCAGCTCACCGCAACTAGCGGGGGGGCAAGAGACCCAGTACTTC. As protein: CASSPQLAGGQETQYF.

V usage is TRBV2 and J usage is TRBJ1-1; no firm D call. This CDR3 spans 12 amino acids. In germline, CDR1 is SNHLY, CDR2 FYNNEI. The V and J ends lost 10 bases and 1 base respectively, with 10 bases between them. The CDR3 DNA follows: TGTGCCACTACGACGGGGAACACTGAAGCTTTCTTT. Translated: CATTTGNTEAFF.

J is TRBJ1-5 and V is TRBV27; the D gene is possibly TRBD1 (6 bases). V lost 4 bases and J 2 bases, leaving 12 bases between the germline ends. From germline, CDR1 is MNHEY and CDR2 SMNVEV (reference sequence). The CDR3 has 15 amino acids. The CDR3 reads CASSSVGAGNQPQHF. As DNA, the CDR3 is TGTGCCAGCAGTTCCGTGGGGGCAGGCAATCAGCCCCAGCATTTT.